These 10 T cell receptor beta chains came from one sample sequenced in a study of blood T cell repertoires in COVID-19. Here immunoSEQ multiplex PCR was the method, and the copy in TCRdb shows in-frame clones only, minus some. The sample includes about 250,000 clones, approximately 89% of them seen just once. The specimen sequenced was PBMCs or T cells enriched from blood (not recorded which). All receptors derive from a woman aged 25 to 39 with acute COVID-19.

This clone was observed a single time. The J gene is TRBJ1-1, the V gene TRBV19; D remains unclear. V shed 5 bases and J shed 1 base, with 14 bases lying between them. There are 15 residues in the CDR3. Germline lookup yields CDR1 LNHDA and CDR2 SQIVND (reference sequence). The CDR3 is CASSVERETNTEAFF. The DNA of the CDR3 is TGTGCCAGTAGTGTCGAGAGGGAAACGAACACTGAAGCTTTCTTT.

The chain couples TRBV14 to TRBJ1-2; maybe TRBD1 (5 bases). The V end lost 6 bases, the J end lost 1 base, and 12 bases lay between the germline ends. Germline V gives CDR1 SGHDN, CDR2 FVKESK. The CDR3 length is 14 residues. CDR3 amino acids: CASRDTRYNYGYTF. CDR3 nucleotides: TGTGCCAGCAGGGACACCAGATATAACTATGGCTACACCTTC.

The chain employs TRBV5-1 and TRBJ2-7; 9 bases are a match to TRBD1. The V gene end was trimmed by 4 bases and the J gene end by 3 bases; junction bases not matched to a gene: 8. CDR1 and CDR2 (germline): SGHRS, YFSETQ. This CDR3 comprises 15 residues. The CDR3 loop reads CASSPPGQGSYEQYF. CDR3 nucleotides: TGCGCCAGCAGCCCACCGGGACAGGGTAGCTACGAGCAGTACTTC.

This chain connects TRBV28 to TRBJ1-2; no firm D call. From germline, CDR1 is MDHEN and CDR2 SYDVKM. The V and J ends lost 2 bases and 4 bases respectively, with 11 bases between them. The CDR3 totals 14 residues. CDR3 sequence (DNA): TGTGCCAGCAGTTTAGATACAAGCGGCTATGGCTACACCTTC. As protein: CASSLDTSGYGYTF.

V is TRBV27 and J is TRBJ1-6; TRBD1 matches 7 bases. V dropped 6 bases and J dropped 6; count of bases not matched to a gene: 5. Germline CDR1 and CDR2: MNHEY and SMNVEV (reference sequence). This CDR3 spans 14 amino acids. DNA for the CDR3: TGTGCCAGCAGACGGACAGGCGCTAATTCACCCCTCCACTTT. The encoded protein is CASRRTGANSPLHF.

This chain uses TRBV5-6 with TRBJ1-2, with D possibly matching TRBD1 (6 bases). The length of the CDR3 is 13 residues. The germline gives CDR1 SGHDT, CDR2 YYEEEE. With 9 bases removed from V and 5 bases from J, the gap between germline ends came to 17 bases. The CDR3 region is CATRDITEYGYTF. In nucleotides, the CDR3 is TGTGCCACCAGGGACATTACGGAGTATGGCTACACCTTC.

The chain combines TRBV7-9 with TRBJ1-1, with a tentative D call TRBD1 (5 bases). The V gene's germline CDR1 is SEHNR and CDR2 FQNEAQ (reference sequence). Between the trimmed V and J ends, which lost 6 bases and 7 bases, there was a span of 15 bases. The CDR3 has 13 residues. As DNA, the CDR3 is TGTGCCAGCAGTTTAAGGCCCGACAGTGAAGCTTTCTTT. Its protein product is CASSLRPDSEAFF. Based on the CDR3 plus reference TRBV7-9 and TRBJ1-1, the full variable domain is DTGVSQNPRHKITKRGQNVTFRCDPISEHNRLYWYRQTLGQGPEFLTYFQNEAQLEKSRLLSDRFSAERPKGSFSTLEIQRTEQGDSAMYLCASSLRPDSEAFFGQGTRLTVV.

The chain is built from TRBV28 and TRBJ2-5, with D uncertain. CDR3 length: 14 residues. V shed 3 bases and J shed 5 bases, with 13 bases lying between them. From germline, CDR1 is MDHEN and CDR2 SYDVKM. As DNA, the CDR3 is TGTGCCAGCAGTTTTGATGGGCCGAAGGAGACCCAGTACTTC. Translated: CASSFDGPKETQYF.

This sequence joins TRBV18 and TRBJ2-1; D possibly corresponds to TRBD1 (5 bases). Trimming took off 6 bases at V and 5 bases at J, with 17 bases between the two ends. Germline V gene lookup returns CDR1 KGHSH and CDR2 LQKENI. The CDR3 has 15 residues. CDR3 DNA: TGTGCCAGCTCCCCCCGGCAGGGTCGCGACAATGAGCAGTTCTTC. Its translation is CASSPRQGRDNEQFF.

The rearrangement uses TRBV7-9 and TRBJ1-1, with D possibly matching TRBD1 (6 bases). The length of the CDR3 is 15 residues. Trimming removed 4 bases from V and 1 base from J, with 13 bases in between. CDR1 SEHNR and CDR2 FQNEAQ come from the germline V gene (reference sequence). For the CDR3, the DNA is TGTGCCAGCAGCTCATTAGGGGGGGAGAACACTGAAGCTTTCTTT. Encoded protein: CASSSLGGENTEAFF.